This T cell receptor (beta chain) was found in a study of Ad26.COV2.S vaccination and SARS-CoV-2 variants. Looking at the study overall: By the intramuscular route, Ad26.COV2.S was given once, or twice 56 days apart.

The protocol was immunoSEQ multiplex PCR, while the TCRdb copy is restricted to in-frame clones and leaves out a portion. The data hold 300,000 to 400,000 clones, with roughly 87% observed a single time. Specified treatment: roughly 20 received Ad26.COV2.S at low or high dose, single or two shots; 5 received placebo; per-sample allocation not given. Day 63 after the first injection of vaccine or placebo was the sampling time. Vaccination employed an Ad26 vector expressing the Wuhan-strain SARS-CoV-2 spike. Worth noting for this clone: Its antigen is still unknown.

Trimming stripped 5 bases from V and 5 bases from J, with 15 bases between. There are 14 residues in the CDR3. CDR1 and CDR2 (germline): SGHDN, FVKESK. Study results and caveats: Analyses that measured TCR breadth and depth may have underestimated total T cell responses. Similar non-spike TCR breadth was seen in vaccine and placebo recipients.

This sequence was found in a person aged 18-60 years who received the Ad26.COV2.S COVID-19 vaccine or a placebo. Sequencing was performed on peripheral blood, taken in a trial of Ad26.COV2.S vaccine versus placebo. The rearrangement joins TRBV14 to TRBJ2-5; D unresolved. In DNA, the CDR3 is TGTGCCAGCAGCAAAGGACGAGCGTGGGAGACCCAGTACTTC. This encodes CASSKGRAWETQYF. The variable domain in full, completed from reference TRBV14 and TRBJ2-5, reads EAGVTQFPSHSVIEKGQTVTLRCDPISGHDNLYWYRRVMGKEIKFLLHFVKESKQDESGMPNNRFLAERTGGTYSTLKVQPAELEDSGVYFCASSKGRAWETQYFGPGTRLLVL.